This T cell receptor beta chain appears in the sequencing data of a study of CD8 T cells in ankylosing spondylitis. General study points: Matched synovial fluid from ankylosing spondylitis patients was reported to be enriched for disease-linked clones. Roughly eight highly homologous variants made up a TCR beta motif, and this motif appeared characteristic of ankylosing spondylitis blood. In the blood and synovial fluid of reactive arthritis, some motif variants had been previously reported.

Remarks on this clonotype: Its cognate antigen is unknown.

Quantitative 5'-RACE with molecular barcodes generated TCR beta libraries. TCRdb ran MiXCR on the 5' RACE reads and lists one entry per CDR3 protein. The sample lists more than 650,000 distinct CDR3 sequences, about an eighth occurring once. The TCR originated in a male donor with ankylosing spondylitis. Sequences were obtained from blood, either unsorted or a sorted T cell fraction (not recorded which).

The CDR3 is CASSYTSGRGSNQPQHF. In nucleotides, the CDR3 is TGTGCCAGCAGTTACACTTCGGGGCGGGGAAGCAATCAGCCCCAGCATTTT. V is TRBV6-2 or TRBV6-3 and J is TRBJ1-5; TRBD1 might be the D (5 bases). This CDR3 comprises 17 residues. V lost 2 bases, J lost 1 base, and 15 bases lay in between. Germline-derived CDR1 and CDR2 are MNHEY and SVGEGT.